The rows below give T cell receptor beta chains drawn from one sample of a study of T cell repertoires in cytomegalovirus infection. A single record per CDR3 protein comes from TCRdb applying MiXCR to the reads. The profile shows about 740,000 distinct CDR3 sequences, approximately 34% of them singletons. The sequencing input was PBMCs. All receptors derive from a human donor in good health (CMV status not recorded). Some clones in this sample may be carry-over from other donors' samples. The CDR3 runs from the conserved cysteine through the conserved F or W. A D gene is named only where the DNA matches it firmly. Not all rows give a size; the values are once, few, many and, for expanded clones, a class.

d_gene: -
j_gene: TRBJ1-3
abundance: -
v_gene: TRBV27
CDR3aa: CASSLGALSSGNTIYF
CDR3nt: TGTGCCAGCAGTTTAGGAGCACTCAGCTCTGGAAACACCATATATTTT

d_gene: TRBD1
j_gene: TRBJ1-5
abundance: many
v_gene: TRBV7-2
CDR3aa: CASSLSGDRAGLGAQHF
CDR3nt: TGTGCCAGCAGCTTATCTGGGGACAGGGCCGGCTTAGGGGCCCAGCATTTT

d_gene: TRBD1
j_gene: TRBJ2-4
abundance: many
v_gene: TRBV7-2
CDR3aa: CASSLRMRDRGKNIQYF
CDR3nt: TGTGCCAGCAGCTTAAGGATGCGGGACAGGGGAAAAAACATTCAGTACTTC

d_gene: TRBD1
j_gene: TRBJ1-5
abundance: -
v_gene: TRBV19
CDR3aa: CASSIDGQEGQHF
CDR3nt: TGTGCCAGTAGTATAGACGGACAGGAAGGCCAGCATTTT

d_gene: -
j_gene: TRBJ1-3
abundance: -
v_gene: TRBV12-3/TRBV12-4
CDR3aa: CATPGDTIYF
CDR3nt: TGTGCCACCCCCGGCGACACCATATATTTT

d_gene: TRBD1
j_gene: TRBJ1-2
abundance: -
v_gene: TRBV28
CDR3aa: CASSPNNRGRAYGYTF
CDR3nt: TGTGCCAGCAGTCCAAACAACAGGGGGCGAGCCTATGGCTACACCTTC

d_gene: TRBD1
j_gene: TRBJ2-3
abundance: -
v_gene: TRBV11-2
CDR3aa: CAATGENWDTQYF
CDR3nt: TGTGCCGCCACAGGGGAAAATTGGGATACGCAGTATTTT

d_gene: -
j_gene: TRBJ2-7
abundance: few
v_gene: TRBV7-2
CDR3aa: CASSKGWDTSYEQYF
CDR3nt: TGTGCCAGCAGCAAAGGGTGGGACACGTCCTACGAGCAGTACTTC

d_gene: -
j_gene: TRBJ1-6
abundance: many
v_gene: TRBV7-2
CDR3aa: CASSRDRLLALHF
CDR3nt: TGTGCCAGCAGCCGGGACCGCCTTTTGGCCCTCCACTTT

d_gene: -
j_gene: TRBJ2-4
abundance: few
v_gene: TRBV20-1
CDR3aa: CSARPPIEQAKNIQYF
CDR3nt: TGCAGTGCCCGGCCCCCCATCGAACAGGCTAAAAACATTCAGTACTTC

d_gene: -
j_gene: TRBJ2-1
abundance: -
v_gene: TRBV9
CDR3aa: CASGPGSNEQFF
CDR3nt: TGTGCCAGCGGGCCAGGGTCCAATGAGCAGTTCTTC

d_gene: -
j_gene: TRBJ1-2
abundance: -
v_gene: TRBV4-1
CDR3aa: CASSQVGVPYGYTF
CDR3nt: TGCGCCAGCAGCCAAGTGGGGGTACCCTATGGCTACACCTTC

d_gene: TRBD2
j_gene: TRBJ2-1
abundance: many
v_gene: TRBV10-3
CDR3aa: CAISELGTTYNEQFF
CDR3nt: TGTGCCATCAGTGAGTTGGGGACTACCTACAATGAGCAGTTCTTC